This T cell receptor beta chain was sequenced for a study of read filtering for tumor transcriptome and immune sequencing. Overall study results and limits: Dropping single-read clonotypes raised IR-seq and RNA-seq shared-clonotype correlation.

The CDR3 extends over 13 amino acids. V dropped 8 bases and J dropped 0 bases, with 9 bases sitting between them. Germline values: CDR1 MDHEN, CDR2 SYDVKM. This library used about 400 ng RNA and molecular barcoded adaptors spanning alpha/delta and beta/gamma chains. A single record per CDR3 protein comes from TCRdb applying MiXCR to the reads. The sample comprises 55,000 to 60,000 distinct CDR3 sequences, about 12% of which are singletons, and 16% rests with the top ten. Concerning this clonotype itself: Its antigen is currently unknown.

Sequencing was performed on a population of CD138-negative cells sorted from bone marrow. The TCR was taken from a donor aged 40 or older with multiple myeloma. The rearrangement links TRBV28 to TRBJ2-3; no firm D call. The CDR3 nucleotides are TGTGCCAGCGGTAAGGCTAGCACAGATACGCAGTATTTT. It specifies CASGKASTDTQYF.